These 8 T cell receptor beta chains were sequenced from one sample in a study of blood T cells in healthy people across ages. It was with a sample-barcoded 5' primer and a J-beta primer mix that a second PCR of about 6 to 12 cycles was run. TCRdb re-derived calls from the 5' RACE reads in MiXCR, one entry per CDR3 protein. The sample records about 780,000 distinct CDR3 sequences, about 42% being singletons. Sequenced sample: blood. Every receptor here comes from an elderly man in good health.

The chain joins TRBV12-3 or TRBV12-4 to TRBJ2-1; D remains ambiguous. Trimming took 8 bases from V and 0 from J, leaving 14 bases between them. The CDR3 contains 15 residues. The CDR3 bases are TGTGCCAGCGAACTCGGAGTGAGCTCCTACAATGAGCAGTTCTTC. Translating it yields CASELGVSSYNEQFF.

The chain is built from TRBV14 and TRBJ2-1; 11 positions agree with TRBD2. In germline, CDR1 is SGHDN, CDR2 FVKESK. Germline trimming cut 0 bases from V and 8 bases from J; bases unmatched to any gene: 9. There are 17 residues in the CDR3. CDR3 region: CASSQEYVAGGPDEQFF. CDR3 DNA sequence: TGTGCCAGCAGCCAAGAATATGTAGCGGGAGGGCCAGATGAGCAGTTCTTC.

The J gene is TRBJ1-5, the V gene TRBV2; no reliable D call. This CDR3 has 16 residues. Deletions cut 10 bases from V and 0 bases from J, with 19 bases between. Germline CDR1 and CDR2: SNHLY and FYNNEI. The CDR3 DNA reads TGTGCCACCGACGACCCCGATCAGGATAGCAATCAGCCCCAGCATTTT. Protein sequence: CATDDPDQDSNQPQHF.

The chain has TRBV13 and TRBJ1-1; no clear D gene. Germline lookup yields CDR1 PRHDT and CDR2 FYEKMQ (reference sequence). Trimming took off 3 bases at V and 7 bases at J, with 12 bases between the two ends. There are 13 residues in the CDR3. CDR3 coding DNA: TGTGCCAGCAGCTTGGGATCTCCCGGTGAAGCTTTCTTT. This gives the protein CASSLGSPGEAFF.

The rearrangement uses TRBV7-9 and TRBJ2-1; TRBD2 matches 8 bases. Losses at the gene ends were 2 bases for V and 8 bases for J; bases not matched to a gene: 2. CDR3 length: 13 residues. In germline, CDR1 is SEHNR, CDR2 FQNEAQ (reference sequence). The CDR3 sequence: CASSLMREDEQFF. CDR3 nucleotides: TGTGCCAGCAGCTTAATGCGGGAGGATGAGCAGTTCTTC.

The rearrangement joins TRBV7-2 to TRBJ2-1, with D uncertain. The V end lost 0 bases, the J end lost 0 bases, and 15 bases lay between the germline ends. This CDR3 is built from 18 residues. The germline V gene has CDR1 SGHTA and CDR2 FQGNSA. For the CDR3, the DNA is TGTGCCAGCAGCTTAGCCCCAATTTTAAGTAGCTCCTACAATGAGCAGTTCTTC. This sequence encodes CASSLAPILSSSYNEQFF. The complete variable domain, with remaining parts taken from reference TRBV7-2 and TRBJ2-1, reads GAGVSQSPSNKVTEKGKDVELRCDPISGHTALYWYRQSLGQGLEFLIYFQGNSAPDKSGLPSDRFSAERTGGSVSTLTIQRTQQEDSAVYLCASSLAPILSSSYNEQFFGPGTRLTVL.

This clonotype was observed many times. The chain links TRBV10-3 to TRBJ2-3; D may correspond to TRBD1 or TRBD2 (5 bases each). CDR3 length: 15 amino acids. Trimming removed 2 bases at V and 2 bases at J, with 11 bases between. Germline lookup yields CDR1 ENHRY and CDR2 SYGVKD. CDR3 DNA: TGTGCCATCAGTGAGGGGGGAAGGCACACAGATACGCAGTATTTT. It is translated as CAISEGGRHTDTQYF.

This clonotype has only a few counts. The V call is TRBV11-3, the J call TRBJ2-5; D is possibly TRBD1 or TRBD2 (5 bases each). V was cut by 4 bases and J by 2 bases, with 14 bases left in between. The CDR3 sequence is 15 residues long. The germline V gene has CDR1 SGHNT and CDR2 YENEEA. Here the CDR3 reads CASSSFTGPQETQYF. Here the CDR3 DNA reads TGTGCCAGCAGCTCCTTTACGGGACCTCAAGAGACCCAGTACTTC. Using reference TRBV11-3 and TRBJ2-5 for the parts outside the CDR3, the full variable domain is EAGVVQSPRYKIIEKKQPVAFWCNPISGHNTLYWYLQNLGQGPELLIRYENEEAVDDSQLPKDRFSAERLKGVDSTLKIQPAELGDSAVYLCASSSFTGPQETQYFGPGTRLLVL.